This TCR beta chain was retrieved from a study of T cells in Graves' hyperthyroidism and ophthalmopathy. RNA transcripts provided the source from which TCR beta CDR3 regions were amplified. The TCR CDR3 was amplified in a first-round RT-PCR using the HTBI primer set. TCRdb analysed the multiplex PCR reads with MiXCR anew, one entry per CDR3 protein. The repertoire has around 500,000 distinct CDR3 sequences, around 15% of them found once; the top ten carry less than 20%. Stable disease denoted Graves' hyperthyroidism without ophthalmopathy progression within 18 months. This clonotype showed up just a few times. The CDR3 totals 13 residues. Trimming removed 7 bases at V and 6 bases at J, with 12 bases between.

This clonotype was sampled from a woman aged 18-29 years with Graves' hyperthyroidism. Specimen: blood. The V gene is TRBV12-3 or TRBV12-4, the J gene TRBJ1-4; D possibly corresponds to TRBD1 (5 bases). The CDR3 spells CASIGAGYEKLFF. In nucleotides, the CDR3 is TGTGCCAGCATAGGGGCAGGATATGAAAAACTGTTTTTT.